The table lists the clone carrying this T cell receptor (beta chain) with a count of one. The antigen is unknown. Germline V gives CDR1 MGHRA, CDR2 YSYEKL. CDR3 size: 17 residues. V dropped 0 bases and J dropped 8; count of bases not matched to a gene: 15. The record originates from a study of T cell responses to AZD1222 COVID-19 vaccine. Study-level results: No repertoire was sampled before or during the peak T cell response, only after it. Reports indicate that nearly half of spike-specific TCRs are directed at unmutated variant regions.

Sequenced by immunoSEQ multiplex PCR; TCRdb stores in-frame clones only, minus some. The sample includes around 190,000 clones, around 92% of them seen just once. The sample here was peripheral blood, taken on day 0 of AZD1222 vaccination. The chain is built from TRBV4-1 and TRBJ1-2; 7 nucleotides match TRBD1. The clonotype originates from an adult in good health. The CDR3 DNA sequence: TGCGCCAGCAGCCAAGACCGCCAGAGAGACAGGGCTAGAGGCTACACCTTC. Translating gives CASSQDRQRDRARGYTF.